A single sample is the source of the 21 T cell receptor beta chains below, sequenced in a study of T cells in Graves' hyperthyroidism and ophthalmopathy. The source material, RNA transcripts, was used to amplify TCR beta CDR3 regions. HTBI primers were used for first-round RT-PCR of the TCR CDR3. TCRdb analysed the multiplex PCR reads with MiXCR anew, one entry per CDR3 protein. The sample has about 690,000 distinct CDR3 sequences, roughly 17% seen once. Source material: blood. Receptors originate from a middle-aged man with Graves' hyperthyroidism.

This clonotype was picked up many times. This chain connects TRBV24-1 to TRBJ2-1; 7 positions match TRBD2. Germline V gene lookup returns CDR1 KGHDR and CDR2 SFDVKD. CDR3 length: 14 residues. Losses at the gene ends were 8 bases for V and 7 bases for J; bases not matched to a gene: 10. CDR3 nucleotide sequence: TGTGCCACCAAAGGGCCTAGCGGAGGTAATGAGCAGTTCTTC. The encoded protein is CATKGPSGGNEQFF.

This clonotype has ten or more counts. The rearrangement joins TRBV12-3 or TRBV12-4 to TRBJ2-1, with D perhaps TRBD1 (5 bases). V was pared by 6 bases and J by 0 bases, with 12 bases between. The CDR3 is 15 amino acids. Written as DNA, the CDR3 is TGTGCCAGCAGAGACAGAGATAGCTCCTACAATGAGCAGTTCTTC. Translating gives CASRDRDSSYNEQFF.

On this clonotype: Just one base apart from a much larger clone, this may be a read error. The rearrangement uses TRBV28 and TRBJ1-6; D not certain. The V and J ends lost 8 bases and 2 bases respectively, with 7 bases between them. Looked up from germline, CDR1 is MDHEN and CDR2 is SYDVKM. The CDR3 length is 13 residues. The CDR3 sequence is CASGRAYNSPLHF. The CDR3 bases are TGTGCCAGCGGTCGGGCCTATAATTCACCCCTCCACTTT.

This clonotype was seen ten or more times. The chain has TRBV19 and TRBJ1-1; 10 bases line up with TRBD1. The CDR3 totals 17 residues. In germline, CDR1 is LNHDA, CDR2 SQIVND (reference sequence). V was clipped by 6 bases and J by 1 base; unmatched bases: 11. DNA of the CDR3: TGTGCCAGTAGGCAACCTGGGACAGGGGCCCCGAACACTGAAGCTTTCTTT. Protein: CASRQPGTGAPNTEAFF.

With regard to this clonotype: A read error may explain this, as a much larger clone is one base away. J is TRBJ2-3 and V is TRBV30; D remains ambiguous. The CDR3 runs to 13 residues. V lost 4 bases and J lost 0, with 8 bases in between. Looked up from germline, CDR1 is GTSNPN and CDR2 is SVGIG (reference sequence). CDR3 in amino acids: CAWNPGSTDTQYF. The CDR3 DNA sequence: TGTGCCTGGAATCCGGGTAGCACAGATACGCAGTATTTT.

In its sample, this clonotype was seen many times. The chain employs TRBV29-1 and TRBJ2-3, with unresolved D. Germline values: CDR1 SQVTM, CDR2 ANQGSEA. This CDR3 comprises 13 residues. The V end was cut by 4 bases, the J end by 3 bases, with 11 bases between. CDR3 in amino acids: CSVGGRMTDTQYF. For the CDR3, the DNA is TGCAGCGTTGGAGGCAGAATGACAGATACGCAGTATTTT.

This clonotype was seen at least ten times. The CDR3 is CAWSKVARPNYGYTF. CDR3 DNA sequence: TGTGCCTGGTCGAAGGTGGCCAGGCCGAACTATGGCTACACCTTC. The rearrangement uses TRBV30 and TRBJ1-2; D not certain. V was shortened by 5 bases and J by 2 bases, with 18 bases between the two germline ends. Germline V gene lookup returns CDR1 GTSNPN and CDR2 SVGIG (reference sequence). The CDR3 has 15 amino acids.

This clonotype was recorded at least ten times. The V and J genes are TRBV28 and TRBJ2-2, with 10 bases aligning to TRBD2. The germline V gene encodes CDR1 MDHEN and CDR2 SYDVKM. Trimming took 6 bases from V and 3 from J; bases not matched to a gene: 7. The CDR3 is made up of 16 amino acids. The CDR3 bases are TGTGCCAGCAGCGCAGGGACTAGCGTATACACCGGGGAGCTGTTTTTT. Its protein is CASSAGTSVYTGELFF.

A few counts support this clonotype. The rearrangement uses TRBV4-1 and TRBJ2-7, with 10 bases identical to TRBD1. V lost 6 bases to trimming and J lost 4 bases; unmatched junction nucleotides: 9. Germline V lookup: CDR1 MGHRA, CDR2 YSYEKL. The length of the CDR3 is 15 residues. CDR3 in amino acids: CASSLPDRGVYEQYF. As DNA, the CDR3 is TGCGCCAGCAGTCTACCGGACAGGGGGGTTTACGAGCAGTACTTC.

A note on this clonotype: Since a much larger clone is just one base distant, this may be a read error. The chain joins TRBV30 to TRBJ2-1, with D hard to call. Per germline, CDR1 GTSNPN and CDR2 SVGIG (reference sequence). The V end lost 2 bases, the J end lost 0 bases, and 5 bases lay between the germline ends. The CDR3 is made up of 13 amino acids. CDR3 amino acids: CAWSQSSYNEQFF. DNA for the CDR3: TGTGCCTGGAGTCAGAGCTCCTACAATGAGCAGTTCTTC.

The V call is TRBV15, the J call TRBJ1-6; D unclear. This CDR3 region has 16 residues. Germline CDR1 is LNHNV and CDR2 is YYDKDF (reference sequence). V was shortened by 1 base and J by 0 bases, with 7 bases between the two germline ends. The CDR3 coding sequence is TGTGCCACCAGCAGAGCTTCTAACTCCTATAATTCACCCCTCCACTTT. It specifies CATSRASNSYNSPLHF.

CDR3 loop: CASSFRDRPSYEQYF. The CDR3 DNA reads TGTGCCAGCAGTTTTAGGGACAGACCTTCCTACGAGCAGTACTTC. The chain combines TRBV12-3 or TRBV12-4 with TRBJ2-7; 7 bases agree with TRBD1. This CDR3 has 15 amino acids. Trimming cost V 3 bases and J 1 base; bases outside gene matches: 6.

There are a few counts of this clonotype. The chain couples TRBV19 to TRBJ1-3; D call uncertain. V was trimmed by 1 base and J by 0 bases, leaving 7 bases between them. Looked up from germline, CDR1 is LNHDA and CDR2 is SQIVND (reference sequence). This CDR3 has 15 amino acids. CDR3 loop: CASSIVGNSGNTIYF. The CDR3 region has the DNA TGTGCCAGTAGTATAGTCGGCAACTCTGGAAACACCATATATTTT.

This chain joins TRBV7-9 and TRBJ1-5, with a weak D call TRBD1 (5 bases). The CDR3 runs 14 residues. Germline V gene data show CDR1 as SEHNR and CDR2 as FQNEAQ (reference sequence). Trimming stripped 5 bases from V and 3 bases from J, with 11 bases between. In DNA, the CDR3 is TGTGCCAGCAGCCCGGGGGGGAACAATCAGCCCCAGCATTTT. Translated, it gives CASSPGGNNQPQHF.

CDR3 in DNA: TGCGCCAGCAGCCAAGATAGTCAAGCGGTTCGCTTAGGAGGTGAGCAGTTCTTC. The encoded protein is CASSQDSQAVRLGGEQFF. This chain uses TRBV4-1 with TRBJ2-1; perhaps TRBD2 as D (5 bases). The CDR3 has 18 amino acids. With 0 bases removed from V and 9 bases from J, the gap between germline ends came to 24 bases. Germline V lookup: CDR1 MGHRA, CDR2 YSYEKL.

This clonotype occurred many times. The chain links TRBV11-2 to TRBJ2-1, with TRBD2 matching 8 bases. This CDR3 comprises 15 residues. Germline-derived CDR1 and CDR2 are SGHAT and FQNNGV. V lost 4 bases and J lost 7; bases outside the gene matches: 9. CDR3 protein: CASSWDWAGGNEQFF. CDR3 coding DNA: TGTGCCAGCAGCTGGGATTGGGCGGGAGGTAATGAGCAGTTCTTC.

In its sample, this clonotype was seen many times. The CDR3 loop is CASSYQLNTEAFF. DNA of the CDR3: TGTGCCAGCAGTTACCAACTGAACACTGAAGCTTTCTTT. This sequence joins TRBV6-6 and TRBJ1-1; D is ambiguous. The CDR3 consists of 13 residues. The ends were cut back, 2 bases at V and 0 bases at J, with 4 bases in the middle. Germline V lookup: CDR1 MNHNY, CDR2 SVGAGI (reference sequence).

This clonotype has just a few counts. V usage is TRBV30 and J usage is TRBJ2-5; TRBD2 matches 8 bases. V shed 1 base, J shed 4 bases, and the junction held 2 bases outside the gene matches. This CDR3 comprises 13 residues. Germline lookup yields CDR1 GTSNPN and CDR2 SVGIG (reference sequence). CDR3 in DNA: TGTGCCTGGAGTGCCGGGAGGGCAGAGACCCAGTACTTC. This encodes CAWSAGRAETQYF.

This clonotype was recorded once. The rearrangement joins TRBV5-1 to TRBJ2-1; 11 nucleotides agree with TRBD2. The CDR3 is 19 amino acids. Looked up from germline, CDR1 is SGHRS and CDR2 is YFSETQ. With V trimmed by 4 bases and J by 0 bases, 12 bases remained unmatched. CDR3 sequence reads: CASSLTGLAGLSSYNEQFF. CDR3 coding DNA: TGCGCCAGCAGCCTAACAGGACTAGCGGGTCTTAGCTCCTACAATGAGCAGTTCTTC.

In its sample, this clonotype was seen many times. The chain carries TRBV9 and TRBJ2-2; TRBD1 might be the D (5 bases). Between the trimmed V and J ends, which lost 0 bases and 1 base, there was a span of 10 bases. CDR1 is SGDLS and CDR2 is YYNGEE in the germline V gene. This CDR3 has 16 amino acids. CDR3 bases: TGTGCCAGCAGCGTAGTGGGTCAGGGGAACACCGGGGAGCTGTTTTTT. This codes for CASSVVGQGNTGELFF.

This sequence joins TRBV20-1 and TRBJ2-1; 11 bases match TRBD2. The germline gives CDR1 DFQATT, CDR2 SNEGSKA (reference sequence). V lost 3 bases, J lost 1 base, and 14 bases stayed unmatched. The CDR3 loop spans 19 amino acids. DNA of the CDR3: TGCAGTGCTAGCCGCACCGGGACTAGCGGACGAGTATCCTACAATGAGCAGTTCTTC. This sequence encodes CSASRTGTSGRVSYNEQFF.